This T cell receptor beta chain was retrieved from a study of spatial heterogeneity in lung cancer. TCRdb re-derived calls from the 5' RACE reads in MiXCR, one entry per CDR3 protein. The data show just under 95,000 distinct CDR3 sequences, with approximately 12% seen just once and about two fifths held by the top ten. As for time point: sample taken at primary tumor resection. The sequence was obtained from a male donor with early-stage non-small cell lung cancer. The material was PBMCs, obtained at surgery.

CDR3 DNA sequence: TGCGCCAGCAGCGCTACAGGGGTTTCCTACAATGAGCAGTTCTTC. Translation gives CASSATGVSYNEQFF. V is TRBV5-1 and J is TRBJ2-1; 7 positions agree with TRBD1. Germline assignment: CDR1 SGHRS and CDR2 YFSETQ. The CDR3 runs 15 residues. V shed 4 bases and J 1 base; nucleotides not matched to a gene: 5.